This TCR beta chain was identified during a study of shared clonotypes between healthy human individuals. TCRdb's copy holds only in-frame clones and misses some; the assay was immunoSEQ multiplex PCR. The repertoire holds about 1.5 million clones, with 95% to 99% as singletons. Germline V gives CDR1 SGHTA, CDR2 FQGNSA. This CDR3 spans 17 amino acids. The V gene end was trimmed by 2 bases and the J gene end by 9 bases; junction bases not matched to a gene: 9. The receptor was derived from a man under 40 in good health. Sequenced: naive CD4+ T cells sorted from blood. Subset of the sample: CD45RA+ positively selected. The V gene is TRBV7-2, the J gene TRBJ2-1, with TRBD2 identical over 14 bases. CDR3 nucleotides: TGTGCCAGCAGCTTACGAGGGACTAGCGGGAGTCCCGGTGAGCAGTTCTTC. Encoded protein: CASSLRGTSGSPGEQFF.